Presented here are 30 T cell receptor beta chains from one specimen sequenced in a study of post-analysis software for immune sequencing data. Study-level points and caveats: TRBV5-6, TRBV5-1 and TRBV20-1 were among several TRBV segments more frequent in patients than controls.

What these receptors recognize is not known. Researchers reported that TCR beta cDNA libraries carried unique molecular identifiers. TCRdb used MiXCR to reprocess the PCR reads, holding one entry per CDR3 protein. The data show about 540,000 distinct CDR3 sequences, with around 34% seen just once and roughly 6% held by the top ten. The source material was blood. These receptors all stem from a girl aged 2-17 years with multiple sclerosis.

V and J are TRBV29-1 and TRBJ2-1; 7 bases align to TRBD2. V gave up 6 bases and J gave up 0 bases; unmatched junction bases: 2. Germline values: CDR1 SQVTM, CDR2 ANQGSEA. The CDR3 totals 13 residues. CDR3 bases: TGCAGCGTGACTAGCCTCTCCTACAATGAGCAGTTCTTC. Its translation: CSVTSLSYNEQFF.

This chain joins TRBV5-1 and TRBJ2-3; 16 nucleotides match TRBD2. The germline CDR1 and CDR2 sequences are SGHRS and YFSETQ. The CDR3 runs 16 residues. The V and J ends lost 6 bases and 9 bases, in that order; junction bases with no gene match: 10. As DNA, the CDR3 is TGCGCCAGCAACTCCGGGACTAGCGGGGGGGGGAGCACGCAGTATTTT. Translated, it gives CASNSGTSGGGSTQYF.

The gene calls are TRBV20-1 and TRBJ2-7; TRBD1 matches 8 bases. Germline loops: CDR1 DFQATT, CDR2 SNEGSKA (reference sequence). V was clipped by 5 bases and J by 6 bases; unmatched bases: 6. CDR3 size: 12 residues. The CDR3 protein is CSAPPTGVEQYF. CDR3 nucleotide sequence: TGCAGTGCTCCCCCGACAGGGGTCGAGCAGTACTTC.

The rearrangement links TRBV13 to TRBJ2-1; D remains ambiguous. CDR1 PRHDT and CDR2 FYEKMQ come from the germline V gene (reference sequence). V lost 1 base and J lost 4, with 8 bases in between. The CDR3 sequence is 14 residues long. The DNA of the CDR3 is TGTGCCAGCAGCTTAGTAGGCGGATACAATGAGCAGTTCTTC. This codes for CASSLVGGYNEQFF.

The rearrangement links TRBV7-9 to TRBJ2-1, with D uncertain. The CDR3 is made up of 14 amino acids. The V and J ends lost 4 bases and 6 bases respectively, with 13 bases between them. Germline V gives CDR1 SEHNR, CDR2 FQNEAQ (reference sequence). The CDR3 DNA reads as TGTGCCAGCAGCTATCCCCAAGGGCGCAATGAGCAGTTCTTC. Its protein product is CASSYPQGRNEQFF.

The V and J genes are TRBV7-6 and TRBJ1-2; D unclear. The CDR3 length is 14 residues. From germline, CDR1 is SGHVS and CDR2 FNYEAQ. With 5 bases removed from V and 4 bases from J, the gap between germline ends came to 14 bases. CDR3 sequence: CASSLDLAGYGYTF. The CDR3 nucleotides are TGTGCCAGCAGCCTGGACTTGGCTGGCTATGGCTACACCTTC.

Of note for this clonotype: The junction does not match germline at one end; this may be a read error. The chain uses TRBV20-1 and TRBJ2-3, with 7 bases aligning to TRBD1. Germline CDR1 reads DFQATT; CDR2 reads SNEGSKA (reference sequence). The length of the CDR3 is 15 residues. The CDR3 protein is CSANGQVRSIDTQYF. Here the CDR3 DNA reads TGCAGTGCTAACGGACAGGTCAGAAGCATAGATACGCAGTATTTT.

The chain links TRBV6-1 to TRBJ2-1; either TRBD1 or TRBD2 may supply D (5 bases each). This CDR3 region has 14 residues. Germline V gene lookup returns CDR1 MNHNS and CDR2 SASEGT. Trimming took 6 bases from V and 6 from J, leaving 15 bases between them. The CDR3 DNA sequence: TGTGCCAGCAGGACGGGGCTTCTGGGCAATGAGCAGTTCTTC. This sequence encodes CASRTGLLGNEQFF.

This clonotype was detected a few times. The J gene is TRBJ1-2, the V gene TRBV7-2; TRBD1 matches 9 bases. The CDR3 spans 14 residues. V lost 5 bases and J lost 4; bases outside the gene matches: 5. Germline V lookup: CDR1 SGHTA, CDR2 FQGNSA. Here the CDR3 reads CASSRTGESYGYTF. CDR3 nucleotides: TGTGCCAGCAGCCGGACAGGGGAAAGCTATGGCTACACCTTC.

The rearrangement links TRBV20-1 to TRBJ1-2, with D possibly being TRBD1 (6 bases). Between the trimmed V and J ends, which lost 3 bases and 3 bases, there was a span of 14 bases. CDR1 DFQATT and CDR2 SNEGSKA come from the germline V gene (reference sequence). This CDR3 contains 14 residues. The CDR3 is CSASGGGDDYGYTF. CDR3 coding DNA: TGCAGTGCTAGTGGAGGGGGGGACGACTATGGCTACACCTTC.

CDR3 sequence (DNA): TGCGCCAGCAGCGACAGGGGAAGAGAGTATGGCTACACCTTC. Translation gives CASSDRGREYGYTF. The V gene is TRBV5-1, the J gene TRBJ1-2; 8 nucleotides align to TRBD1. With V trimmed by 4 bases and J by 5 bases, 7 bases remained unmatched. Germline V gene lookup returns CDR1 SGHRS and CDR2 YFSETQ. The CDR3 contains 14 residues.

The genes are TRBV11-2 and TRBJ2-5, with TRBD1 as a possible D gene (6 bases). V was shortened by 5 bases and J by 1 base, with 14 bases between the two germline ends. The CDR3 spans 15 residues. CDR1 is SGHAT and CDR2 is FQNNGV in the germline V gene. DNA of the CDR3: TGTGCCAGCAGCCAATTGACAGGAGGCCAAGAGACCCAGTACTTC. Its translation: CASSQLTGGQETQYF.

The rearrangement joins TRBV25-1 to TRBJ2-5; D is undetermined. This CDR3 spans 11 amino acids. Trimming stripped 5 bases from V and 11 bases from J, with 12 bases between. Germline CDR1 and CDR2: MGHDK and SYGVNS. The CDR3 is CASSWLNEQYF. In nucleotides, the CDR3 is TGTGCCAGCAGTTGGCTGAATGAGCAGTACTTC.

The chain carries TRBV7-6 and TRBJ2-1; D possibly uses TRBD1 or TRBD2 (7 bases each). Germline V gives CDR1 SGHVS, CDR2 FNYEAQ. Trimming shortened V by 6 bases and J by 5 bases, and 17 bases separated the two germline ends. The CDR3 has 15 amino acids. The CDR3 region has the DNA TGTGCCAGCAGAAAACTGGCAGGGGGGGACAATGAGCAGTTCTTC. Encoded protein: CASRKLAGGDNEQFF.

This clonotype has just a few counts. The gene calls are TRBV29-1 and TRBJ1-1; perhaps TRBD1 as D (5 bases). Trimming shortened V by 7 bases and J by 4 bases, and 13 bases separated the two germline ends. CDR3 size: 12 residues. Per germline, CDR1 SQVTM and CDR2 ANQGSEA. The CDR3 is CSARSGGTEAFF. CDR3 DNA: TGCAGCGCGAGGTCCGGGGGCACTGAAGCTTTCTTT.

In its sample, this clonotype was seen a few times. The J gene is TRBJ1-5, the V gene TRBV12-3 or TRBV12-4; D remains unclear. Trimming stripped 0 bases from V and 5 bases from J, with 5 bases between. The CDR3 has 13 amino acids. CDR3 region: CASSLAADQPQHF. DNA for the CDR3: TGTGCCAGCAGTTTAGCCGCAGATCAGCCCCAGCATTTT.

The table lists this clonotype with a few counts. The chain links TRBV2 to TRBJ2-1, with TRBD2 matching 8 bases. The CDR3 extends over 13 amino acids. J gave up 6 bases and V 4 bases, and 2 bases lay outside the gene matches. Looked up from germline, CDR1 is SNHLY and CDR2 is FYNNEI. The CDR3 nucleotides read TGTGCCAGCAGTGCCGGGACTAGCAATGAGCAGTTCTTC. Protein sequence: CASSAGTSNEQFF. The variable domain in full, completed from reference TRBV2 and TRBJ2-1, reads EPEVTQTPSHQVTQMGQEVILRCVPISNHLYFYWYRQILGQKVEFLVSFYNNEISEKSEIFDDQFSVERPDGSNFTLKIRSTKLEDSAMYFCASSAGTSNEQFFGPGTRLTVL.

V usage is TRBV7-2 and J usage is TRBJ2-7; 7 bases align to TRBD1. Germline V CDR1 and CDR2: SGHTA, FQGNSA. The trim removed 6 bases at V and 2 bases at J, leaving 10 bases unmatched. The CDR3 runs to 15 residues. The CDR3 region is CASSYLGDSPYEQYF. The CDR3 DNA reads as TGTGCCAGCAGTTACCTTGGGGACAGTCCCTACGAGCAGTACTTC.

This clonotype came up a few times. The V and J genes are TRBV3-1 and TRBJ2-1; D is perhaps TRBD2 (5 bases). CDR1 and CDR2 (germline): LGHDT, YNNKEL (reference sequence). The CDR3 is made up of 16 amino acids. V lost 5 bases, J lost 7 bases, and 21 bases lay in between. The CDR3 DNA reads TGTGCCAGCAGCACGATGCGGGCTATGGTAAGAAATGAGCAGTTCTTC. Amino acids: CASSTMRAMVRNEQFF.

V is TRBV7-8 and J is TRBJ2-1; D unclear. The CDR3 extends over 17 amino acids. Germline CDR1 SGHVS, CDR2 FQNEAQ. Trimming left V 5 bases short and J 2 bases short, with 19 bases between. CDR3: CASSRPSDGVTYNEQFF. DNA for the CDR3: TGTGCCAGCAGCCGCCCTTCGGACGGAGTCACCTACAATGAGCAGTTCTTC.

The V and J genes are TRBV7-6 and TRBJ2-7; 7 bases align to TRBD1. Germline assignment: CDR1 SGHVS and CDR2 FNYEAQ. This CDR3 region has 14 residues. Trimming took 3 bases from V and 6 from J; bases not matched to a gene: 8. The chain's CDR3 is CASSFGTVACEQYF. The CDR3 DNA reads as TGTGCCAGCAGCTTTGGGACAGTCGCCTGCGAGCAGTACTTC. Together with reference TRBV7-6 and TRBJ2-7, the CDR3 gives the full variable domain: GAGVSQSPRYKVTKRGQDVALRCDPISGHVSLYWYRQALGQGPEFLTYFNYEAQQDKSGLPNDRFSAERPEGSISTLTIQRTEQRDSAMYRCASSFGTVACEQYFGPGTRLTVT.

This clonotype was counted a few times. The chain links TRBV6-5 to TRBJ2-5, with D possibly TRBD1 on 5 matching bases. CDR1 and CDR2 (germline): MNHEY, SVGAGI. V was pared by 8 bases and J by 4 bases, with 11 bases between. The CDR3 sequence is 12 residues long. The CDR3 spells CASLGQGETQYF. The CDR3 DNA reads as TGTGCCAGCCTGGGGCAGGGAGAGACCCAGTACTTC.

This clonotype was observed a handful of times. The CDR3 DNA is TGCGCCAGCAGCCACCCAGGGCAGGGGGGGATCTATGGCTACACCTTC. Its protein product is CASSHPGQGGIYGYTF. The J gene is TRBJ1-2, the V gene TRBV4-1; 7 nucleotides align to TRBD1. This CDR3 spans 16 amino acids. The ends lost 3 bases at V and 4 bases at J; junction bases unmatched: 11. CDR1 and CDR2 from the germline V gene are MGHRA and YSYEKL.

This clonotype was found a few times. The genes are TRBV7-9 and TRBJ2-3; the D gene is possibly TRBD2 (6 bases). Germline V gives CDR1 SEHNR, CDR2 FQNEAQ (reference sequence). The CDR3 length is 19 residues. V lost 3 bases and J lost 1, with 23 bases in between. This CDR3 reads CASSFGGGTLRQGTDTQYF. The DNA of the CDR3 is TGTGCCAGCAGCTTTGGTGGCGGGACTCTACGGCAGGGCACAGATACGCAGTATTTT.

V is TRBV6-2 or TRBV6-3 and J is TRBJ2-1; the D gene is possibly TRBD2 (5 bases). The germline gives CDR1 MNHEY, CDR2 SVGEGT. The CDR3 covers 13 residues. Trimming shortened V by 2 bases and J by 9 bases, and 11 bases separated the two germline ends. Here the CDR3 reads CASSYVGEGEQFF. The CDR3 DNA follows: TGTGCCAGCAGTTACGTAGGTGAGGGTGAGCAGTTCTTC.

This clonotype turned up a few times. The V gene is TRBV5-1, the J gene TRBJ2-7, with 8 bases identical to TRBD2. The CDR3 consists of 14 residues. CDR1 is SGHRS and CDR2 is YFSETQ in the germline V gene. Trimming at V came to 5 bases and at J to 2 bases, leaving 6 bases not matched to a gene. CDR3 in amino acids: CASRPGGTTYEQYF. The CDR3, as DNA: TGCGCCAGCAGACCGGGGGGGACCACCTACGAGCAGTACTTC.

V usage is TRBV11-2 and J usage is TRBJ1-2; possible D gene TRBD1, 6 bases. Germline V gene lookup returns CDR1 SGHAT and CDR2 FQNNGV. The CDR3 is 13 residues long. V lost 3 bases and J 6 bases, leaving 11 bases between the germline ends. The CDR3 is CASSFSQGNGYTF. CDR3 coding DNA: TGTGCCAGCAGCTTCTCACAGGGAAATGGCTACACCTTC.

The chain couples TRBV6-1 to TRBJ2-2; 7 nucleotides align to TRBD1. The CDR3 totals 15 residues. Germline CDR1 MNHNS, CDR2 SASEGT. The V and J ends lost 4 bases and 1 base, in that order; junction bases with no gene match: 3. The CDR3 region has the DNA TGTGCCAGCAGTGTTCGGACAGGGAACACCGGGGAGCTGTTTTTT. Its protein product is CASSVRTGNTGELFF.

This clonotype was counted ten times or more. This chain uses TRBV4-1 with TRBJ2-5; D gene ambiguous. This CDR3 contains 13 residues. The V end was cut by 3 bases, the J end by 5 bases, with 10 bases between. Germline V gene lookup returns CDR1 MGHRA and CDR2 YSYEKL. CDR3 residues: CASSQDQTETQYF. DNA for the CDR3: TGCGCCAGCAGCCAGGATCAAACGGAGACCCAGTACTTC.

This clonotype turned up a few times. The genes are TRBV7-2 and TRBJ2-1; TRBD1 matches at 7 bases. The CDR3 totals 16 residues. Trimming cost V 5 bases and J 6 bases; bases outside gene matches: 13. Per the germline V gene, CDR1 is SGHTA and CDR2 is FQGNSA. The CDR3 sequence: CASSRVGRGLGNEQFF. In DNA form, the CDR3 reads TGTGCCAGCAGCCGAGTGGGAAGGGGGCTGGGCAATGAGCAGTTCTTC.